Each of the 30 T cell receptor beta chains below was sequenced from the same sample in a study of hypomethylating agent response in myelodysplastic syndrome. The method was immunoSEQ multiplex PCR; TCRdb's version includes in-frame clones alone and lacks a portion of them. Among almost 7,500 clones listed, more than 85% were seen once. The sample consisted of bone marrow, taken before or after starting hypomethylating agent treatment for myelodysplastic syndrome (not recorded which). The receptors stem from a human donor with myelodysplastic syndrome.

The chain links TRBV7-3 to TRBJ2-3; D might be TRBD1 (6 bases). The germline V gene encodes CDR1 SGHTA and CDR2 FQGTGA. The CDR3 covers 15 residues. V was shortened by 1 base and J by 2 bases, with 10 bases between the two germline ends. This CDR3 reads CASSLMGAPTDTQYF. As DNA, the CDR3 is TGTGCCAGCAGCTTAATGGGGGCGCCCACAGATACGCAGTATTTT.

A few counts support this clone. The gene calls are TRBV7-6 and TRBJ2-7; no clear D. V lost 5 bases to trimming and J lost 5 bases, with 16 bases between them. Per the germline V gene, CDR1 is SGHVS and CDR2 is FNYEAQ. The CDR3 is 14 amino acids. The CDR3 DNA sequence: TGTGCCAGCAGCGGGATGGACGGAAGAAACGAGCAGTACTTC. It specifies CASSGMDGRNEQYF.

V gene TRBV7-3 combines with J gene TRBJ2-5, with D unclear. CDR3 length: 11 amino acids. Trimming shortened V by 4 bases and J by 7 bases, and 7 bases separated the two germline ends. Germline V CDR1 and CDR2: SGHTA, FQGTGA. The CDR3 nucleotides read TGTGCCAGCAGCTCCGACACGACCCAGTACTTC. Translating it yields CASSSDTTQYF.

This chain links TRBV2 with TRBJ2-7; D possibly corresponds to TRBD2 (6 bases). The CDR3 consists of 14 residues. Germline CDR1 is SNHLY and CDR2 is FYNNEI. Deletions cut 3 bases from V and 5 bases from J, with 14 bases between. Here the CDR3 DNA reads TGTGCCAGCAGTGATCGGGGGTGGAGCGACGAGCAGTACGTC. Translating gives CASSDRGWSDEQYV.

The chain recombines TRBV9 with TRBJ1-5; D is unclear. The CDR3 consists of 11 residues. Germline-derived CDR1 and CDR2 are SGDLS and YYNGEE. Trimming left V 6 bases short and J 4 bases short, with 5 bases between. The CDR3 DNA reads TGTGCCAGCAACCAGAATCAGCCCCAGCATTTT. It translates to CASNQNQPQHF.

This rearrangement joins TRBV5-5 to TRBJ1-1, with TRBD1 matching 8 bases. The junction had 7 bases not matched to a gene; V was cut back by 4 bases and J by 5 bases. CDR3 length equals 14 residues. The germline V gene has CDR1 SGHKS and CDR2 YYEKEE (reference sequence). The CDR3 nucleotides are TGTGCCAGCAGCGATCCAGGGGGCTTGACTGAAGCTTTCTTT. It is translated as CASSDPGGLTEAFF.

Comments on this clone: The germline gene is not matched at one end of the junction; a read error may be the cause. The chain couples TRBV19 to TRBJ2-2; D remains ambiguous. Germline CDR1 LNHDA, CDR2 SQIVND (reference sequence). The CDR3 consists of 15 residues. DNA of the CDR3: TGTGCCAGTAAAGGTTTGGACCGAAACACCAGGGAGCTGTTTTTT. It translates to CASKGLDRNTRELFF. Drawing the rest from reference TRBV19 and TRBJ2-2, the complete variable domain is DGGITQSPKYLFRKEGQNVTLSCEQNLNHDAMYWYRQDPGQGLRLIYYSQIVNDFQKGDIAEGYSVSREKKESFPLTVTSAQKNPTAFYLCASKGLDRNTRELFFGEGSRLTVL.

The chain couples TRBV18 to TRBJ2-7, with 8 nucleotides matching TRBD2. The V and J ends lost 1 base and 3 bases, in that order; junction bases with no gene match: 2. There are 14 residues in the CDR3. The germline V gene has CDR1 KGHSH and CDR2 LQKENI. The CDR3 bases are TGTGCCAGCTCACCACGGGCGGGGGGCTACGAGCAGTACTTC. Its translation: CASSPRAGGYEQYF.

The rearrangement joins TRBV19 to TRBJ1-1, with a possible D match to TRBD1 (6 bases). This CDR3 comprises 13 residues. In germline, CDR1 is LNHDA, CDR2 SQIVND (reference sequence). V was cut by 6 bases and J by 4 bases, with 12 bases left in between. CDR3 sequence: CASSGTLPTEAFF. Written as DNA, the CDR3 is TGTGCCAGTAGCGGGACATTGCCCACTGAAGCTTTCTTT.

This chain connects TRBV4-1 to TRBJ1-1; D may be TRBD1 (5 bases). This CDR3 region has 14 residues. The V end was cut by 3 bases, the J end by 7 bases, with 15 bases between. In germline, CDR1 is MGHRA, CDR2 YSYEKL. The CDR3 coding sequence is TGCGCCAGCAGCCACCCAGAGCGGGGGGGTGAAGCTTTCTTT. Its protein is CASSHPERGGEAFF.

The chain joins TRBV2 to TRBJ1-1; 7 nucleotides line up with TRBD1. Looked up from germline, CDR1 is SNHLY and CDR2 is FYNNEI. The CDR3 is made up of 14 amino acids. The V gene end was trimmed by 5 bases and the J gene end by 0 bases; junction bases not matched to a gene: 3. The CDR3 reads CASSLGQLNTEAFF. The CDR3 DNA reads TGTGCCAGCAGTCTGGGACAGCTGAACACTGAAGCTTTCTTT.

V is TRBV10-3 and J is TRBJ1-6, with TRBD1 as a possible D gene (5 bases). CDR3 length equals 14 residues. With 9 bases removed from V and 5 bases from J, the gap between germline ends came to 14 bases. Germline values: CDR1 ENHRY, CDR2 SYGVKD. CDR3 residues: CAISPAGDNSPLHF. The CDR3 region has the DNA TGTGCCATTTCCCCGGCGGGGGATAATTCACCCCTCCACTTT.

The genes are TRBV9 and TRBJ2-2; 7 bases match TRBD1. J lost 1 base, V lost 2 bases, and 2 bases had no gene match. From germline, CDR1 is SGDLS and CDR2 YYNGEE. This CDR3 contains 15 residues. This CDR3 reads CASSVRDRNTGELFF. CDR3 bases: TGTGCCAGCAGCGTTCGGGACAGGAACACCGGGGAGCTGTTTTTT.

The CDR3, as DNA: TGTGCCAGCAGCGTTTCCCTAGCGGGGGGCGTAAGCTCCTACAATGAGCAGTTCTTC. Translation gives CASSVSLAGGVSSYNEQFF. The chain links TRBV9 to TRBJ2-1, with TRBD2 matching 11 bases. The CDR3 runs 19 residues. Germline V lookup: CDR1 SGDLS, CDR2 YYNGEE. Unmatched junction bases numbered 10, after V lost 2 bases and J lost 0 bases.

The gene calls are TRBV11-2 and TRBJ2-1; D is perhaps TRBD2 (6 bases). From germline, CDR1 is SGHAT and CDR2 FQNNGV. This CDR3 spans 16 amino acids. With 1 base removed from V and 3 bases from J, the gap between germline ends came to 13 bases. CDR3: CASSLGIAVHYNEQFF. The CDR3 bases are TGTGCCAGCAGCTTAGGGATAGCGGTACACTACAATGAGCAGTTCTTC.

The rearrangement joins TRBV10-3 to TRBJ1-6; no definite D call. CDR1 is ENHRY, CDR2 SYGVKD, per germline. The CDR3 consists of 13 residues. Trimming pared 4 bases from V and 11 bases from J, leaving 12 bases between. The CDR3 bases are TGTGCCATCAGTGTTTCGTTGGCTACACCCCTCCACTTT. This sequence encodes CAISVSLATPLHF.

The chain links TRBV11-3 to TRBJ1-1; tentative D call: TRBD1 (5 bases). This CDR3 has 13 residues. The germline gives CDR1 SGHNT, CDR2 YENEEA. V was clipped by 3 bases and J by 4 bases, with 9 bases between them. This chain's CDR3 is CASSFNRGTEAFF. The CDR3 nucleotides are TGTGCCAGCAGCTTTAATAGGGGCACTGAAGCTTTCTTT.

The rearrangement uses TRBV21-1 and TRBJ2-7; the D segment call TRBD2 is taken from the table without a DNA check. TRBV21-1 is given as a pseudogene. This CDR3 has 17 residues. CDR3 DNA sequence: TGTGCCAGCCTATCGACCCAGCGGGGGGTAATCACCTACGAGCAGTACGTC. Translation gives CASLSTQRGVITYEQYV.

The chain has TRBV5-6 and TRBJ2-7; 12 positions match TRBD1. The CDR3 contains 14 residues. The V gene's germline CDR1 is SGHDT and CDR2 YYEEEE. Trimming cost V 4 bases and J 5 bases; bases outside gene matches: 4. The CDR3 coding sequence is TGTGCCAGCAGCAGCGGGACAGGGGGCAACGAGCAGTACTTC. This translates into CASSSGTGGNEQYF.

V is TRBV2 and J is TRBJ2-2, with a weak D call TRBD2 (5 bases). Germline V CDR1 and CDR2: SNHLY, FYNNEI. Deletions cut 0 bases from V and 0 bases from J, with 11 bases between. The CDR3 loop spans 17 amino acids. The CDR3 DNA reads TGTGCCAGCAGTGAAGCGCGTGAGGGTACGAACACCGGGGAGCTGTTTTTT. Translating it yields CASSEAREGTNTGELFF.

This clone was seen only a few times. The rearrangement links TRBV27 to TRBJ1-5; D is unresolved. The germline V and J ends were trimmed by 3 bases and 4 bases, with 13 bases remaining between them. The CDR3 spans 15 residues. In germline, CDR1 is MNHEY, CDR2 SMNVEV (reference sequence). This chain's CDR3 is CASSFLTPANQPQHF. CDR3 in DNA: TGTGCCAGCAGTTTTTTAACCCCGGCGAATCAGCCCCAGCATTTT.

The V call is TRBV20-1, the J call TRBJ1-2; D is unresolved. Germline V gene data show CDR1 as DFQATT and CDR2 as SNEGSKA (reference sequence). The CDR3 extends over 11 amino acids. V was pared by 6 bases and J by 4 bases, with 9 bases between. The CDR3: CSAVDAYGYTF. The CDR3 DNA follows: TGCAGTGCCGTGGACGCCTATGGCTACACCTTC.

The V call is TRBV11-3, the J call TRBJ1-1, with 8 bases that match TRBD1. The CDR3 is 15 amino acids. CDR1 SGHNT and CDR2 YENEEA come from the germline V gene. Trimming removed 3 bases from V and 4 bases from J; junction bases left unmatched: 7. CDR3: CASSLGTGGITEAFF. CDR3 DNA: TGTGCCAGCAGCTTGGGTACAGGGGGGATCACTGAAGCTTTCTTT.

The gene calls are TRBV4-3 and TRBJ2-1, with D possibly matching TRBD2 (6 bases). The germline CDR1 and CDR2 sequences are LGHNA and YSLEER. The length of the CDR3 is 16 residues. V was clipped by 1 base and J by 2 bases, with 12 bases between them. CDR3 region: CASSQAPAGTYNEQFF. CDR3 coding DNA: TGCGCCAGCAGCCAAGCACCGGCGGGGACCTACAATGAGCAGTTCTTC.

The CDR3 protein is CASSLGWYQETQYF. The CDR3 DNA sequence: TGTGCCAGCAGCTTAGGTTGGTACCAAGAGACCCAGTACTTC. The chain joins TRBV11-2 to TRBJ2-5; no firm D call. The germline V gene encodes CDR1 SGHAT and CDR2 FQNNGV. The CDR3 length is 14 residues. Trimming shortened V by 1 base and J by 0 bases, and 6 bases separated the two germline ends.

The rearrangement joins TRBV5-1 to TRBJ1-1; D remains unclear. V gave up 4 bases and J gave up 9 bases, with 10 bases separating them. CDR1 and CDR2 from the germline V gene are SGHRS and YFSETQ. CDR3 length equals 11 residues. The CDR3 sequence is CASSRGQQAFF. The CDR3 DNA is TGCGCCAGCAGCCGCGGGCAGCAAGCTTTCTTT.

This sequence joins TRBV4-2 and TRBJ2-2; 10 bases align to TRBD2. Germline CDR1 is LGHNA and CDR2 is YNFKEQ. V shed 6 bases, J shed 7 bases, and the junction held 14 bases outside the gene matches. The CDR3 extends over 17 amino acids. DNA for the CDR3: TGTGCCAGCAGTTCAAGCGTACTAGCGGGGCGGAGCGGGGAGCTGTTTTTT. The encoded protein is CASSSSVLAGRSGELFF.

In DNA, the CDR3 is TGTGCCAGCAGTTATGGGACTGAAGCTTTCTTT. Translating it yields CASSYGTEAFF. This chain uses TRBV6-5 with TRBJ1-1; D is unclear. The CDR3 runs 11 residues. Germline V gives CDR1 MNHEY, CDR2 SVGAGI. The ends were cut back, 3 bases at V and 5 bases at J, with 4 bases in the middle.

This chain joins TRBV29-1 and TRBJ2-7; 7 bases are shared with TRBD2. The CDR3 has 12 amino acids. The V segment lost 3 bases and the J segment 5 bases; nucleotides outside the gene matches: 4. CDR1 and CDR2 (germline): SQVTM, ANQGSEA. The DNA of the CDR3 is TGCAGCGTTGAGTTGGGGACTAACGAGCAGTACTTC. Translation gives CSVELGTNEQYF.

J is TRBJ1-2 and V is TRBV21-1; no check of the table's D call, TRBD1, against the DNA was made. TRBV21-1 is given as a pseudogene. The CDR3 has 14 residues. CDR3 protein: CASSTRDRSNGYTF. CDR3 in DNA: TGTGCCAGCAGCACAAGGGACAGGTCAAATGGCTACACCTTC.